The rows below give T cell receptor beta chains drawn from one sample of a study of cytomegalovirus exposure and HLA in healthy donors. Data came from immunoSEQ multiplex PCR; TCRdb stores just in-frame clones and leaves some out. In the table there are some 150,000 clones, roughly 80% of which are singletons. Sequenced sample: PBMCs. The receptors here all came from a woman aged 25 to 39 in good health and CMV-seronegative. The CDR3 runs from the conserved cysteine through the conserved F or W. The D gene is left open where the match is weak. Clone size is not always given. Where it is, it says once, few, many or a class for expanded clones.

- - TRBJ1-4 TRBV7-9 CASSLETADRKLFF TGTGCCAGCAGCTTGGAAACAGCAGATCGAAAACTGTTTTTT
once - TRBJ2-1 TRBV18 CASSPTSGLASNEQFF TGTGCCAGCTCACCAACGAGTGGGCTAGCGAGTAATGAGCAGTTCTTC
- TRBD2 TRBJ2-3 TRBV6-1 CASSEVGGGTTDTQYF TGTGCCAGCAGTGAAGTAGGCGGGGGGACCACAGATACGCAGTATTTT
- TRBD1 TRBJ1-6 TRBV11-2 CASSPIQGDYNSPLHF TGTGCCAGCAGCCCAATACAGGGGGACTATAATTCACCCCTCCACTTT
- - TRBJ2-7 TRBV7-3 CASSPGSRQGRYEQYF TGTGCCAGCAGCCCCGGGTCCCGGCAGGGGCGCTACGAGCAGTACTTC
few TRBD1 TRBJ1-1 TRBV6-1 CARRQGVRTEAFF TGTGCCAGACGACAGGGAGTGAGAACTGAAGCTTTCTTT
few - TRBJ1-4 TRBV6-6 CAYATNEKLFF TGTGCCTATGCAACTAATGAAAAACTGTTTTTT
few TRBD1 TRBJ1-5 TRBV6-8 CASSNGTGNQNQPQHF TGTGCCAGCAGTAATGGGACAGGGAATCAGAATCAGCCCCAGCATTTT
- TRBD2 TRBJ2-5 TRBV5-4 CASSRSGGEETQYF TGTGCCAGCAGCCGTAGCGGGGGCGAGGAGACCCAGTACTTC
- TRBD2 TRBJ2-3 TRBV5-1 CASSLGLAGTTDTQYF TGCGCCAGCAGCTTGGGCCTAGCGGGGACCACAGATACGCAGTATTTT
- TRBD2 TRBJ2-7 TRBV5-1 CASSASYLSGRLYEQYF TGCGCCAGCAGCGCCTCCTATTTAAGCGGGAGACTCTACGAGCAGTACTTC
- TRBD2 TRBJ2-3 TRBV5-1 CASSLVVAGAYTQYF TGCGCCAGCAGCTTGGTAGTAGCGGGGGCATATACGCAGTATTTT
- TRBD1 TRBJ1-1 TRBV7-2 CASSSTGILNTEAFF TGTGCCAGCAGCTCGACAGGGATTTTGAACACTGAAGCTTTCTTT
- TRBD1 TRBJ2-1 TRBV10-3 CAIGRDRVPNEQFF TGTGCCATCGGTCGGGACAGGGTACCCAATGAGCAGTTCTTC
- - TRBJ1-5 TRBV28 CASRSTGSNQPQHF TGTGCCAGCAGAAGTACAGGGTCCAATCAGCCCCAGCATTTT
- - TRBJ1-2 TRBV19 CASSPGQAGTVSYTF TGTGCCAGCAGTCCAGGGCAGGCAGGGACTGTAAGCTACACCTTC
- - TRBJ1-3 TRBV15 CATSRQFSGNTIYF TGTGCCACCAGCAGACAGTTCTCTGGAAACACCATATATTTT
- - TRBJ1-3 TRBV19 CASSITLGSGNTIYF TGTGCCAGTAGTATAACGCTCGGCTCTGGAAACACCATATATTTT
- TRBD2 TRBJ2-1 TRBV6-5 CASSRRTSGSNEQFF TGTGCCAGCAGTCGTAGGACTAGCGGGAGCAATGAGCAGTTCTTC
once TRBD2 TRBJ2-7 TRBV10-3 CAIRAGDLPYEQYF TGTGCCATCAGGGCGGGGGACCTCCCCTACGAGCAGTACTTC
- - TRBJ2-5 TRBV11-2 CASSSDSWAGAYQETQYF TGTGCCAGCAGCTCAGACAGCTGGGCGGGGGCCTACCAAGAGACCCAGTACTTC
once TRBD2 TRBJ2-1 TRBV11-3 CASSLGTSGGAIDEQFF TGTGCCAGCAGCTTAGGGACTAGCGGGGGGGCCATCGATGAGCAGTTCTTC
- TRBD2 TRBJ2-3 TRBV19 CASSMVGGNDDTQYF TGTGCCAGTAGTATGGTCGGGGGGAACGACGATACGCAGTATTTT
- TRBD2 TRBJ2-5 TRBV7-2 CASSKGILAGAGETQYF TGTGCCAGCAGCAAGGGGATCCTAGCGGGGGCCGGAGAGACCCAGTACTTC
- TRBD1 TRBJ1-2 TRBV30 CAWEPGQTNYGYTF TGTGCCTGGGAACCGGGACAGACGAACTATGGCTACACCTTC
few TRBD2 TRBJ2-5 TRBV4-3 CASSQDPTSGGLETQYF TGCGCCAGCAGCCAAGATCCCACTAGCGGGGGTTTGGAGACCCAGTACTTC
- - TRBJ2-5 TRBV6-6 CASSPPADGETQYF TGTGCCAGCAGTCCACCTGCGGATGGAGAGACCCAGTACTTC
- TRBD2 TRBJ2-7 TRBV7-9 CASSLALLAGDLEQYF TGTGCCAGCAGCTTAGCGTTGCTAGCGGGAGACCTAGAGCAGTACTTC
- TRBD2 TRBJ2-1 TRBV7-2 CASSLAVGLADIDNEQFF TGTGCCAGCAGCTTAGCGGTTGGTCTAGCGGATATAGACAATGAGCAGTTCTTC
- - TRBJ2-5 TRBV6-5 CASSIRTQQETQYF TGTGCCAGCAGTATCCGGACACAGCAAGAGACCCAGTACTTC
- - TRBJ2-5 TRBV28 CASSLSGRLGARYF TGTGCCAGCAGTTTATCAGGACGGTTGGGGGCTCGGTACTTC
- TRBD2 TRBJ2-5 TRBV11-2 CASRGERQTQYF TGTGCCAGCCGGGGGGAGAGGCAGACCCAGTACTTC
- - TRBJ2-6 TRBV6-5 CASSYTGTGANVLTF TGTGCCAGCAGTTATACAGGGACTGGGGCCAACGTCCTGACTTTC
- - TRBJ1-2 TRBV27 CASSFPGGYGYTF TGTGCCAGCAGTTTCCCCGGCGGCTATGGCTACACCTTC
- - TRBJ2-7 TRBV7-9 CASSLTNEGEQYF TGTGCCAGCAGCTTAACTAACGAGGGCGAGCAGTACTTC
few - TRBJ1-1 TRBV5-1 CASSVQMNTEAFF TGCGCCAGCAGCGTTCAGATGAACACTGAAGCTTTCTTT
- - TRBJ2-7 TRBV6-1 CASRRYGSYEQYF TGTGCCAGCAGGCGGTACGGGTCCTACGAGCAGTACTTC
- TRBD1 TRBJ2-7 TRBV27 CASSFLNGTGGFYEQYF TGTGCCAGCAGTTTCCTCAACGGGACAGGGGGCTTCTACGAGCAGTACTTC
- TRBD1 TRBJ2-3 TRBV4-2 CASSQERRQGARDTQYF TGTGCCAGCAGCCAAGAACGGCGACAGGGGGCTCGGGATACGCAGTATTTT
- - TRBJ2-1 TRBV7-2 CASSPEIAYNEQFF TGTGCCAGCAGCCCTGAGATAGCCTACAATGAGCAGTTCTTC
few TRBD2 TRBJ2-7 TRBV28 CASRMTSGRSYEQYF TGTGCCAGCAGGATGACTAGCGGGAGGTCCTACGAGCAGTACTTC
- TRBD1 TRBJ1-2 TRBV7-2 CASSRPTGGYTF TGTGCCAGCAGCCGTCCGACAGGGGGCTACACCTTC
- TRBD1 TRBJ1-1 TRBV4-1 CASSQEAGGFDTEAFF TGCGCCAGCAGCCAAGAGGCAGGGGGTTTCGACACTGAAGCTTTCTTT
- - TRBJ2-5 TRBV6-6 CASSYYSRQETQYF TGTGCCAGCAGTTACTACTCTCGCCAAGAGACCCAGTACTTC
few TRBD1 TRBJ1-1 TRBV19 CASSNRGKAFF TGTGCCAGTAGTAACAGGGGGAAAGCTTTCTTT
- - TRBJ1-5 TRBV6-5 CASSRRGGDQPQHF TGTGCCAGCTCTCGCAGGGGTGGAGATCAGCCCCAGCATTTT
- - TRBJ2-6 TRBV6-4 CASTPGGANVLTF TGTGCCAGCACTCCGGGAGGGGCCAACGTCCTGACTTTC
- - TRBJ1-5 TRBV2 CASSDERGSNQPQHF TGTGCCAGCAGTGACGAGAGGGGGAGCAATCAGCCCCAGCATTTT
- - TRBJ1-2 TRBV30 CAWSRGTGNYGYTF TGTGCCTGGAGTCGAGGTACAGGGAACTATGGCTACACCTTC
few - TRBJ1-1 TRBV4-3 CASSQDIGISSTEAFF TGCGCCAGCAGCCAAGATATCGGGATTTCGAGCACTGAAGCTTTCTTT
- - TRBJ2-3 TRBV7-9 CSSSLTRIKSGDTQYF TGTTCCAGCAGCTTAACTAGGATCAAGTCAGGAGATACGCAGTATTTT
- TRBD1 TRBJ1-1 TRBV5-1 CASSLGGTADDTEAFF TGCGCCAGCAGCTTGGGGGGGACAGCTGATGACACTGAAGCTTTCTTT
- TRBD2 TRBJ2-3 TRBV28 CASRDAGGPGDTQYF TGTGCCAGCAGGGACGCGGGAGGGCCGGGAGATACGCAGTATTTT
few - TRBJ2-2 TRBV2 CASSARGSGELFF TGTGCCAGCAGTGCCCGGGGGTCCGGGGAGCTGTTTTTT
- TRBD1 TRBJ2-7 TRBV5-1 CASSVTGAYEQYF TGCGCCAGCAGCGTTACAGGGGCCTACGAGCAGTACTTC
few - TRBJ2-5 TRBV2 CASRLIGGAQETQYF TGTGCCAGCAGGCTAATAGGAGGGGCCCAAGAGACCCAGTACTTC
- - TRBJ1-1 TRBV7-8 CASSLRGAATEAFF TGTGCCAGCAGCTTACGGGGGGCGGCAACTGAAGCTTTCTTT
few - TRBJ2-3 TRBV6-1 CASSEREWDTQYF TGTGCCAGCAGTGAACGGGAGTGGGATACGCAGTATTTT